These T cell receptor beta chains were read from a single sample in a study of T cell changes during pregnancy in multiple sclerosis. Only in-frame clones appear in the TCRdb table, and some are missing; sequencing was by immunoSEQ multiplex PCR. Found here are 22,000 or so clones, roughly 91% of them singletons; the top ten hold roughly 7%. This specimen consisted of CD8+ T cells from peripheral blood mononuclear cells, obtained in the third trimester of pregnancy. All receptors come from a female donor with multiple sclerosis, enrolled in a pregnancy study. CDR3s include the opening cysteine and the closing phenylalanine or tryptophan. A D gene is named only where the DNA matches it firmly. Rows may omit the clone size; those that give it use once, few, many or a size class.

few	TRBJ2-7	.	TRBV7-9	CASSSSTGLGEQYF	TGTGCCAGCAGCTCGTCAACAGGGCTGGGGGAGCAGTACTTC
.	TRBJ2-1	TRBD1	TRBV30	CAWSRTGGGDEQFF	TGTGCCTGGAGTCGGACAGGGGGTGGGGATGAGCAGTTCTTC
.	TRBJ1-6	.	TRBV5-1	CASSGGNSPLHF	TGCGCCAGCAGCGGCGGTAATTCACCCCTCCACTTT
.	TRBJ2-1	TRBD2	TRBV7-6	CASSPRTSGGSSYNEQFF	TGTGCCAGCAGCCCCCGGACTAGCGGGGGCAGCTCCTACAATGAGCAGTTCTTC
.	TRBJ1-1	.	TRBV7-9	CASSLFMGGTEAFF	TGTGCCAGCAGCTTATTTATGGGGGGCACTGAAGCTTTCTTT
.	TRBJ1-1	.	TRBV27	CASSLSKRNTEAFF	TGTGCCAGCAGTTTATCGAAGAGGAACACTGAAGCTTTCTTT
.	TRBJ2-7	.	TRBV9	CASSEGDQGYEQYF	TGTGCCAGCAGCGAAGGAGATCAGGGGTACGAGCAGTACTTC
.	TRBJ2-2	.	TRBV6-1	CASSEVVRTDRYTGELFF	TGTGCCAGCAGTGAAGTCGTGAGGACCGACAGATACACCGGGGAGCTGTTTTTT
.	TRBJ2-7	TRBD1	TRBV14	CASSPTGGPYEQYF	TGTGCCAGCAGTCCTACAGGGGGCCCTTACGAGCAGTACTTC
once	TRBJ2-7	.	TRBV29-1	CSVVPTGSNYEQYF	TGCAGCGTTGTCCCAACAGGGAGTAACTACGAGCAGTACTTC
.	TRBJ2-1	TRBD2	TRBV29-1	CSVGTSSYNEQFF	TGCAGCGTTGGGACTAGCTCCTACAATGAGCAGTTCTTC
.	TRBJ2-1	.	TRBV2	CASSEGENPLGGEQFF	TGTGCCAGCAGTGAAGGAGAGAACCCATTAGGGGGTGAGCAGTTCTTC
.	TRBJ1-2	.	TRBV27	CASSRPGGPQHF	TGTGCCAGCAGCCGACCGGGGGGTCCTCAACACTTC
medium-sized	TRBJ1-6	.	TRBV6-4	CASSEGQGNSPLHF	TGTGCCAGCAGTGAGGGGCAGGGTAATTCACCCCTCCACTTT
.	TRBJ2-1	.	TRBV7-2	CASSLVVASSYNEQFF	TGTGCCAGCAGCTTAGTTGTTGCCAGCTCCTACAATGAGCAGTTCTTC
.	TRBJ1-1	.	TRBV9	CASSGSTEAFF	TGTGCCAGCAGCGGGAGCACTGAAGCTTTCTTT
.	TRBJ2-3	.	TRBV7-9	CASSPPGSSTDTQYF	TGTGCCAGCAGCCCCCCGGGTTCTAGCACAGATACGCAGTATTTT
once	TRBJ1-2	TRBD1	TRBV11-1	CASSPPGQGTYGYTF	TGTGCCAGCAGCCCTCCGGGACAGGGGACCTATGGCTACACCTTC
.	TRBJ2-7	TRBD1	TRBV9	CASSPRDRGYEQYF	TGTGCCAGCAGCCCAAGGGACAGGGGGTACGAGCAGTACTTC
.	TRBJ1-1	.	TRBV9	CASSAWGESAAFF	TGTGCCAGCAGCGCGTGGGGGGAGTCCGCGGCTTTCTTT
.	TRBJ2-5	TRBD2	TRBV29-1	CSVVQTSGRETQYF	TGCAGCGTTGTACAAACTAGCGGGAGGGAGACCCAGTACTTC
.	TRBJ2-7	TRBD1	TRBV5-4	CASSSPGTDHTYEQYF	TGTGCCAGCAGCTCCCCAGGGACAGATCATACCTACGAGCAGTACTTC
.	TRBJ1-1	.	TRBV5-1	CASSLYQGPEAFF	TGCGCCAGCAGCTTGTATCAGGGCCCTGAAGCTTTCTTT
.	TRBJ2-7	TRBD1	TRBV11-2	CASSPGTGEQYF	TGTGCCAGCAGTCCCGGGACAGGGGAACAGTACTTC
once	TRBJ1-5	TRBD1	TRBV19	CASSIEAGGLNQPQHF	TGTGCCAGTAGTATAGAGGCAGGGGGACTCAATCAGCCCCAGCATTTT
.	TRBJ1-5	.	TRBV25-1	CASSAWSRDQPQHF	TGTGCCAGCAGTGCGTGGAGCAGGGATCAGCCCCAGCATTTT
.	TRBJ1-1	.	TRBV9	CASSVVNQGANTEAFF	TGTGCCAGCAGCGTAGTCAACCAAGGGGCGAACACTGAAGCTTTCTTT
.	TRBJ2-2	TRBD2	TRBV5-4	CASSALAGGPSGELFF	TGTGCCAGCAGCGCCCTAGCGGGAGGGCCGAGCGGGGAGCTGTTTTTT
.	TRBJ2-7	.	TRBV9	CASSVGDTNSYEQYF	TGTGCCAGCAGCGTAGGGGACACTAACTCCTACGAGCAGTACTTC
.	TRBJ2-1	.	TRBV5-4	CASSLGDSQFF	TGTGCCAGCAGCTTAGGGGACTCGCAGTTCTTC
.	TRBJ2-1	.	TRBV7-9	CASFLDSSSYNEQFF	TGTGCCAGCTTTCTCGACTCCAGCTCCTACAATGAGCAGTTCTTC
.	TRBJ2-5	TRBD2	TRBV19	CASSIESSGGISQETQYF	TGTGCCAGTAGTATCGAGTCTAGCGGGGGCATATCCCAAGAGACCCAGTACTTC
.	TRBJ2-1	TRBD2	TRBV9	CASSVGLAGADEQFF	TGTGCCAGCAGCGTAGGACTAGCGGGAGCTGATGAGCAGTTCTTC
once	TRBJ2-1	TRBD1	TRBV5-1	CASSGGQGYNEQFF	TGCGCCAGCAGCGGGGGACAGGGGTACAATGAGCAGTTCTTC
.	TRBJ2-1	TRBD2	TRBV4-1	CASSSLAGGAWNEQFF	TGCGCCAGCAGCTCTCTAGCGGGGGGGGCATGGAATGAGCAGTTCTTC
.	TRBJ1-1	.	TRBV19	CASSYSEDTEAFF	TGTGCCAGTAGTTATTCAGAGGACACTGAAGCTTTCTTT
.	TRBJ2-2	.	TRBV9	CASSSQIGVTGELFF	TGTGCCAGCAGCTCCCAAATAGGAGTCACCGGGGAGCTGTTTTTT
.	TRBJ2-7	.	TRBV10-1	CATLRIRNYEQYF	TGCGCCACCCTAAGAATCCGTAACTACGAGCAGTACTTC
.	TRBJ2-7	TRBD1	TRBV27	CASSSRSGQVSYEQYF	TGTGCCAGCAGTTCCCGATCAGGACAGGTCTCCTACGAGCAGTACTTC
.	TRBJ1-1	TRBD1	TRBV10-3	CAIRVQGADTEAFF	TGTGCCATCAGGGTACAGGGGGCGGACACTGAAGCTTTCTTT
once	TRBJ1-2	.	TRBV28	CASSFAGSYGYTF	TGTGCCAGCAGTTTTGCAGGGTCCTATGGCTACACCTTC
.	TRBJ1-1	.	TRBV27	CASSLTVTYTEAFF	TGTGCCAGCAGTTTGACAGTAACCTACACTGAAGCTTTCTTT
.	TRBJ2-5	TRBD2	TRBV7-8	CASSPKIPSGGDQETQYF	TGTGCCAGCAGCCCCAAGATACCTAGCGGGGGGGACCAAGAGACCCAGTACTTC
.	TRBJ2-1	TRBD1	TRBV11-2	CASSSDRGNEQFF	TGTGCCAGCAGCTCCGACAGGGGAAATGAGCAGTTCTTC
once	TRBJ2-1	.	TRBV7-9	CASSLKANSEQFF	TGTGCCAGCAGTCTAAAGGCGAACAGTGAGCAGTTCTTC
.	TRBJ2-7	TRBD2	TRBV4-1	CASSQVSGSAYEQYF	TGCGCCAGCAGCCAAGTTAGCGGGAGCGCCTACGAGCAGTACTTC
.	TRBJ2-1	TRBD2	TRBV10-3	CAISESEPGLAGSYNEQFF	TGTGCCATCAGTGAGTCGGAACCGGGACTAGCGGGCTCCTACAATGAGCAGTTCTTC
.	TRBJ1-5	TRBD1	TRBV4-1	CASSQKGGDRVDQPQHF	TGCGCCAGCAGCCAAAAAGGGGGTGACAGGGTCGATCAGCCCCAGCATTTT
.	TRBJ2-7	TRBD2	TRBV7-8	CASSLAPQRGYYEQYF	TGTGCCAGCAGCTTAGCGCCCCAGCGGGGCTACTACGAGCAGTACTTC
once	TRBJ2-7	.	TRBV13	CASSLGQGGAIYEQYF	TGTGCCAGCAGCTTAGGCCAAGGGGGAGCCATCTACGAGCAGTACTTC
.	TRBJ2-1	.	TRBV21-1	CASTRTGITSNEQFF	TGTGCCAGCACCCGAACCGGGATCACCTCCAATGAGCAGTTCTTC
.	TRBJ2-5	.	TRBV2	CASSENSYQETQYF	TGTGCCAGCAGTGAAAACAGTTATCAAGAGACCCAGTACTTC
.	TRBJ1-1	TRBD1	TRBV7-6	CASSYGQGSAEAFF	TGTGCCAGCAGTTACGGACAGGGGTCGGCTGAAGCTTTCTTT
.	TRBJ2-1	.	TRBV19	CASSISLAGSYNEQFF	TGTGCCAGTAGTATAAGTCTAGCCGGCTCCTACAATGAGCAGTTCTTC